This T cell receptor (beta chain) stems from a study of CD8+ T cells in alopecia areata. Study in general: In an open-label trial, patients got 5 to 10 mg tofacitinib twice daily. The duration of tofacitinib was 6 to 18 months, with 6 months off drug afterward.

RNA extraction was followed by reverse transcription into cDNA, which acted as the sequencing template. Clones were read by immunoSEQ multiplex PCR, and TCRdb kept only the in-frame ones, dropping some. The sample consists of about 97,000 clones, 60% of them appearing once. With regard to this clone: Its antigen remains unknown. At one boundary the junction diverges from the germline segment, which might be a read error.

Germline loops: CDR1 SQVTM, CDR2 ANQGSEA. CDR3 length: 12 amino acids. Study-wide results and limits: The study also sequences resident alphabeta T cells of normal skin in scalp samples.

Treatment reported: oral pan-JAK inhibitor, 5-10 mg twice daily. This specimen was CD8+ T cells sorted from blood, taken at week 56, from a patient treated with tofacitinib. The rearrangement uses TRBV29-1 and TRBJ2-2, with no clear D. This clonotype originated in a human donor with alopecia areata. CDR3: CNVEVSAGELFF. CDR3 DNA: TGCAACGTTGAGGTGTCGGCCGGGGAGCTGTTTTTT.